This TCR beta chain stems from a study of tumor-infiltrating lymphocytes in oesophageal squamous cell carcinoma. TCRdb ran MiXCR on the PCR reads and lists one entry per CDR3 protein. The table has some 14,000 distinct CDR3 sequences, under 60% seen once; the top ten hold 9% to 13%. In this sample, this clonotype is medium-sized. V was clipped by 6 bases and J by 0 bases, with 12 bases between them. The CDR3 length is 15 residues. Germline V gene sequence: CDR1 KGHDR, CDR2 SFDVKD. The gene calls are TRBV24-1 and TRBJ2-3; D is tentatively TRBD1 or TRBD2 (5 bases each). The receptor's source is a female donor with esophageal squamous cell carcinoma. Source material: blood. This CDR3 reads CATSWGTSSTDTQYF. Here the CDR3 DNA reads TGTGCCACCAGTTGGGGGACCTCTAGCACAGATACGCAGTATTTT.